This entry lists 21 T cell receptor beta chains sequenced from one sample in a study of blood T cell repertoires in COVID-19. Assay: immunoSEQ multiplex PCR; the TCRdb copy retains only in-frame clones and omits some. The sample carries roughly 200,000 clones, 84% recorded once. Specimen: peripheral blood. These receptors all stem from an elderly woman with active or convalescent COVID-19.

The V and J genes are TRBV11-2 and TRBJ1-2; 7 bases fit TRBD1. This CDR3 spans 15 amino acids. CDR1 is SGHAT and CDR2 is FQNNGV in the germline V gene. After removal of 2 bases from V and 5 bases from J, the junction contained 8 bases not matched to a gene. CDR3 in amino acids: CASSLRDRVLYGYTF. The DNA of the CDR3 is TGTGCCAGCAGCTTAAGAGACAGGGTTTTGTATGGCTACACCTTC.

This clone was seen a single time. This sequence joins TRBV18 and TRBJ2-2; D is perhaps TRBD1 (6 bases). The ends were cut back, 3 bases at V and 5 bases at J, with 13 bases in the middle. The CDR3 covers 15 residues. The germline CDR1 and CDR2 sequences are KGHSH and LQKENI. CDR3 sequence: CASSPIRGGTGELFF. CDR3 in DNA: TGTGCCAGCTCACCGATCAGGGGTGGAACCGGGGAGCTGTTTTTT.

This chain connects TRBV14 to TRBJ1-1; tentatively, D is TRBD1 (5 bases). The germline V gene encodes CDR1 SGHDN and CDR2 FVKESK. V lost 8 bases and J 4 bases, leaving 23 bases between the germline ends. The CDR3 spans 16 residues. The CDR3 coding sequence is TGTGCCAGCCATCATTTAGGGGCCGCCCTGAGCACTGAAGCTTTCTTT. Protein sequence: CASHHLGAALSTEAFF.

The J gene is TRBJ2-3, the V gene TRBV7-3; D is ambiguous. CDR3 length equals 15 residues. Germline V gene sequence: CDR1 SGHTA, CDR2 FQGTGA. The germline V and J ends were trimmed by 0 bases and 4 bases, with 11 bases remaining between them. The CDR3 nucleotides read TGTGCCAGCAGCTTAACCAGCGTTGGCCCAGATACGCAGTATTTT. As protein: CASSLTSVGPDTQYF.

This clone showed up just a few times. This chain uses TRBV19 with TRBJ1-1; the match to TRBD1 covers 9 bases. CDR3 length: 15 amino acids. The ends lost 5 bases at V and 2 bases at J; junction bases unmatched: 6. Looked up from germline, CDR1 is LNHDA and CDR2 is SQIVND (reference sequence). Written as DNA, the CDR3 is TGTGCCAGTAGTGCCCCGGGACAGGGTAACACTGAAGCTTTCTTT. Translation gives CASSAPGQGNTEAFF.

The CDR3 region is CASSSGGGAWYGYTF. CDR3 nucleotide sequence: TGCGCCAGCAGCTCGGGAGGGGGCGCGTGGTATGGCTACACCTTC. V usage is TRBV5-1 and J usage is TRBJ1-2, with 7 positions matching TRBD1. Germline CDR1 is SGHRS and CDR2 is YFSETQ. The CDR3 sequence is 15 residues long. V lost 3 bases to trimming and J lost 5 bases; unmatched junction nucleotides: 10. Variable domain in full (rest from reference TRBV5-1 and TRBJ1-2): KAGVTQTPRYLIKTRGQQVTLSCSPISGHRSVSWYQQTPGQGLQFLFEYFSETQRNKGNFPGRFSGRQFSNSRSEMNVSTLELGDSALYLCASSSGGGAWYGYTFGSGTRLTVV.

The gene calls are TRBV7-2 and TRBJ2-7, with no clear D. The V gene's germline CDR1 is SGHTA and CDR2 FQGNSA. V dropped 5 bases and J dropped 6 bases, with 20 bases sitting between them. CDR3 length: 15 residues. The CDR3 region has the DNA TGTGCCAGCAGCCTAAATAGTAGGAGCCTGAGCGAGCAGTACTTC. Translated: CASSLNSRSLSEQYF.

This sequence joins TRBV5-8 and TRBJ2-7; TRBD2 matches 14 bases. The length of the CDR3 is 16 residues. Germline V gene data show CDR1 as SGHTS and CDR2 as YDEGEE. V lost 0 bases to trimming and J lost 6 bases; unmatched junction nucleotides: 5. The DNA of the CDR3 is TGTGCCAGCAGCTTGGGGACTAGCGGGAGGTTCGTCGAGCAGTACTTC. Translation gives CASSLGTSGRFVEQYF.

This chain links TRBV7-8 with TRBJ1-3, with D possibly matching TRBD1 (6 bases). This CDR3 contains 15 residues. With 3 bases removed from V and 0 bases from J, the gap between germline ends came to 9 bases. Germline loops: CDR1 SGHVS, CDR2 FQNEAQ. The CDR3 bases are TGTGCCAGCAGCTTCTCCAGGGGCTCTGGAAACACCATATATTTT. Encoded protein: CASSFSRGSGNTIYF.

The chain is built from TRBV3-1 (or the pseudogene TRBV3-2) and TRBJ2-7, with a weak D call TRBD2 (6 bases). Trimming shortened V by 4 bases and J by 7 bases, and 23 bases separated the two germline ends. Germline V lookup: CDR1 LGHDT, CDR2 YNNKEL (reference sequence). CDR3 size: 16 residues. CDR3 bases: TGTGCCAGCAGCCGGCTAGGGACTGGCGGATTGGGGGAGCAGTACTTC. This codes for CASSRLGTGGLGEQYF.

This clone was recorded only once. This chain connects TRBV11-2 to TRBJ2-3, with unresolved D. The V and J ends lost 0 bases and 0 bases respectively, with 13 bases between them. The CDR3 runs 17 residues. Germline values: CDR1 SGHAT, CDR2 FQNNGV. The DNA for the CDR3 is TGTGCCAGCAGCTTAGATTCAAGCACAGCTAGCACAGATACGCAGTATTTT. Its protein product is CASSLDSSTASTDTQYF.

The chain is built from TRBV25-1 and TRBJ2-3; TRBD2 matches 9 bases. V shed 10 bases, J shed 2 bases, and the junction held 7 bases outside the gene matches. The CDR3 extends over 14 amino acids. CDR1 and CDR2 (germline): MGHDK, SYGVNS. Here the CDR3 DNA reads TGTGCCAACAGCGGGGGGTCTTACACAGATACGCAGTATTTT. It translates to CANSGGSYTDTQYF.

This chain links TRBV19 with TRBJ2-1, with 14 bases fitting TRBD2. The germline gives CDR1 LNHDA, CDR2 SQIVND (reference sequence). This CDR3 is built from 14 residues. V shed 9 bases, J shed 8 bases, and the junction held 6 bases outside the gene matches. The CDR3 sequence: CASRTSGGWDEQFF. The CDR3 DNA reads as TGTGCCAGCAGGACTAGCGGGGGGTGGGATGAGCAGTTCTTC.

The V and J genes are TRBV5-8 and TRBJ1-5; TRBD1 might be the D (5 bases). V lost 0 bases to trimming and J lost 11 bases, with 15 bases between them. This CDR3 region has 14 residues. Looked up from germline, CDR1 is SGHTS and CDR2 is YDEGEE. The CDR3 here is CASSLGRVGGAQHF. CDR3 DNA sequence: TGTGCCAGCAGCTTGGGGAGGGTCGGAGGGGCCCAGCATTTT. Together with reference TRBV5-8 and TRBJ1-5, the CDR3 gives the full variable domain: EAGVTQSPTHLIKTRGQQATLRCSPISGHTSVYWYQQALGLGLQFLLWYDEGEERNRGNFPPRFSGRQFPNYSSELNVNALELEDSALYLCASSLGRVGGAQHFGDGTRLSIL.

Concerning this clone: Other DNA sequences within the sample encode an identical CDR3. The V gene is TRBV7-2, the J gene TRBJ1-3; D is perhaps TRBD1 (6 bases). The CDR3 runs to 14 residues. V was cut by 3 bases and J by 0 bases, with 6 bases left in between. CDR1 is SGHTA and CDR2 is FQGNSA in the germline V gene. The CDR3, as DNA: TGTGCCAGCAGCTTGACAGGCTCTGGAAACACCATATATTTT. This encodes CASSLTGSGNTIYF.

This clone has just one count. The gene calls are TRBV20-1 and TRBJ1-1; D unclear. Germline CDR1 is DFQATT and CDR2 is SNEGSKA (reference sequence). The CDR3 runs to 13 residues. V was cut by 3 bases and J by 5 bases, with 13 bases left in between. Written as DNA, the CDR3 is TGCAGTGCTAGTGTCGGCCGGGGAACTGAAGCTTTCTTT. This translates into CSASVGRGTEAFF.

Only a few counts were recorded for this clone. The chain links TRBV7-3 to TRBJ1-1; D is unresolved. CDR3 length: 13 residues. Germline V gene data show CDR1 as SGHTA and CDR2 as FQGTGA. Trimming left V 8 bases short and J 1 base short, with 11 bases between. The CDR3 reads CASSEQQNTEAFF. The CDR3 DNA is TGTGCCAGCTCCGAACAGCAGAACACTGAAGCTTTCTTT. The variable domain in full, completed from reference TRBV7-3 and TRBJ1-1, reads GAGVSQTPSNKVTEKGKYVELRCDPISGHTALYWYRQSLGQGPEFLIYFQGTGAADDSGLPNDRFFAVRPEGSVSTLKIQRTERGDSAVYLCASSEQQNTEAFFGQGTRLTVV.

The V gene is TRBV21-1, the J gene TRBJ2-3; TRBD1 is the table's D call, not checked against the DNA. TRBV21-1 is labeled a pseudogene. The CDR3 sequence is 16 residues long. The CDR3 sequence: CASSVPKQICTDTQYF. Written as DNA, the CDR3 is TGTGCCAGCAGCGTCCCGAAACAGATATGCACAGATACGCAGTATTTT.

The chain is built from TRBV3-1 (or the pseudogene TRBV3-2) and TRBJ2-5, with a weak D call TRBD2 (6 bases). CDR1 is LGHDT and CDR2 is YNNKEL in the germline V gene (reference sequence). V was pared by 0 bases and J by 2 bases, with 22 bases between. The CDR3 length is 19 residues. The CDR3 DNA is TGTGCCAGCAGCCAAGATAGCCGGGACTGGCACATCAAACAAGAGACCCAGTACTTC. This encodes CASSQDSRDWHIKQETQYF.

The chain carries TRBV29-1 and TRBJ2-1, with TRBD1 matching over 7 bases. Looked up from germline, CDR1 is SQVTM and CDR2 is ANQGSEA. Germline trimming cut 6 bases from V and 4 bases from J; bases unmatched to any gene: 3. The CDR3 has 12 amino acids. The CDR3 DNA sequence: TGCAGCGTCGCGACAGGGTACAATGAGCAGTTCTTC. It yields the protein CSVATGYNEQFF.

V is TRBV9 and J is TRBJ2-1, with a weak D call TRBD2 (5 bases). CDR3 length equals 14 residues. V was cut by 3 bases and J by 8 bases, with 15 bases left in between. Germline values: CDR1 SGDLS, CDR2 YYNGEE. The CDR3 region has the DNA TGTGCCAGCAGCGGAGGAGGTGTTGTCTATGAGCAGTTCTTC. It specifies CASSGGGVVYEQFF. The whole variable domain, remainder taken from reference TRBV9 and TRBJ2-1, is DSGVTQTPKHLITATGQRVTLRCSPRSGDLSVYWYQQSLDQGLQFLIQYYNGEERAKGNILERFSAQQFPDLHSELNLSSLELGDSALYFCASSGGGVVYEQFFGPGTRLTVL.